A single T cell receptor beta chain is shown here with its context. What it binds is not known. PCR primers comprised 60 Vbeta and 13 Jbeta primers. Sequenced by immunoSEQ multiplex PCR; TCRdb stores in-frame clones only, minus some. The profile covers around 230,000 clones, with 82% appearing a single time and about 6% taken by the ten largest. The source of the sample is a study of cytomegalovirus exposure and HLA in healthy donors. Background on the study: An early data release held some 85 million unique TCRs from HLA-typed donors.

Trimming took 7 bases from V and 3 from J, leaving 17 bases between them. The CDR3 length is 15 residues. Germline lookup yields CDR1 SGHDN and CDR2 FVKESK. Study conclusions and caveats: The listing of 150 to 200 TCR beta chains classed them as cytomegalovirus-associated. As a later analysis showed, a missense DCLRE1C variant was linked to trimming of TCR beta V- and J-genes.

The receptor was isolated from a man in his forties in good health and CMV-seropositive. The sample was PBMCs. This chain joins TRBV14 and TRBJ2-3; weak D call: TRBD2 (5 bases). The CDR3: CASTPLGGLTDTQYF. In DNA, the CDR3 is TGTGCCAGCACCCCACTCGGAGGCTTAACAGATACGCAGTATTTT.